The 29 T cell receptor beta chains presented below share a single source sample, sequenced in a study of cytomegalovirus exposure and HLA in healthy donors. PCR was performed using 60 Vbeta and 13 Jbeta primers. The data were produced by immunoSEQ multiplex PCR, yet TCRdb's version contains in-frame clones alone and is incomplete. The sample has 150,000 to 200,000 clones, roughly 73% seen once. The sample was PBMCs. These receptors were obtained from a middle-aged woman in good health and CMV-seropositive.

The CDR3 DNA reads TGTGCCACCAGCAGAGGGGGACAGGGTTTCGGCTACACCTTC. Translated: CATSRGGQGFGYTF. The rearrangement uses TRBV15 and TRBJ1-2; TRBD1 matches at 9 bases. V lost 1 base, J lost 8 bases, and 5 bases stayed unmatched. The germline gives CDR1 LNHNV, CDR2 YYDKDF (reference sequence). There are 14 residues in the CDR3.

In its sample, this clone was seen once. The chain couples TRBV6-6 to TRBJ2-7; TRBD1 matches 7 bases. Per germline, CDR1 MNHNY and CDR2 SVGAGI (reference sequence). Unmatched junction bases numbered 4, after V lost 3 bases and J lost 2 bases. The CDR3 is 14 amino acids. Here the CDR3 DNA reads TGTGCCAGCAGTTATGGGGGACAGCCCTACGAGCAGTACTTC. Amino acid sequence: CASSYGGQPYEQYF.

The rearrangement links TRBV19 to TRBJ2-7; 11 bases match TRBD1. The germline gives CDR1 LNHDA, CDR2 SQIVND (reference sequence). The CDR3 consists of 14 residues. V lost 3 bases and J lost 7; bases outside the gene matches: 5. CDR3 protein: CASSIGQGAFEQYF. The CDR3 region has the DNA TGTGCCAGTAGTATCGGACAGGGGGCGTTTGAGCAGTACTTC.

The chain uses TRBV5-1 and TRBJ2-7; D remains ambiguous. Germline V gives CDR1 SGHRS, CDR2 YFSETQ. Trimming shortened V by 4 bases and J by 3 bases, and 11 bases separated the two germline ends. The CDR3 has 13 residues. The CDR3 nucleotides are TGCGCCAGCAGCGATGCCGTAGACTACGAGCAGTACTTC. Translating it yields CASSDAVDYEQYF.

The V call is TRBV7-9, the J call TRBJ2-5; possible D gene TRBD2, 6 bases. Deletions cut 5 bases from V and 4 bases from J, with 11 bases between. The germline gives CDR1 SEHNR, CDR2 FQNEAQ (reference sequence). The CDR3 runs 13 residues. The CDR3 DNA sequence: TGTGCCAGCAGCCGGAGGGACGGAGAGACCCAGTACTTC. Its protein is CASSRRDGETQYF.

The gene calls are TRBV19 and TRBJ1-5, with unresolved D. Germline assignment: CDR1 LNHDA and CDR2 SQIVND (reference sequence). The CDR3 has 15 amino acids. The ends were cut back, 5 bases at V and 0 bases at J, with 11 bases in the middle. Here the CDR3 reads CASSPWAGSNQPQHF. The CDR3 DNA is TGTGCCAGTAGTCCCTGGGCGGGTAGCAATCAGCCCCAGCATTTT.

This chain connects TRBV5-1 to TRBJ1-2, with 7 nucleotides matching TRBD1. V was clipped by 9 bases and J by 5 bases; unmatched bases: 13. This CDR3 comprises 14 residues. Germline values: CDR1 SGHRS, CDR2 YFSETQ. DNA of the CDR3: TGCGCCACCCGAAGAGAGGCAGGGGGATATGGCTACACCTTC. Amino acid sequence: CATRREAGGYGYTF.

This CDR3 reads CASTATPGLAGGGSYEQYF. CDR3 DNA: TGTGCCAGCACCGCAACCCCGGGACTAGCGGGAGGGGGTAGCTACGAGCAGTACTTC. V usage is TRBV9 and J usage is TRBJ2-7; 16 nucleotides match TRBD2. The V segment lost 6 bases and the J segment 3 bases; nucleotides outside the gene matches: 15. The germline V gene has CDR1 SGDLS and CDR2 YYNGEE. CDR3 size: 19 residues.

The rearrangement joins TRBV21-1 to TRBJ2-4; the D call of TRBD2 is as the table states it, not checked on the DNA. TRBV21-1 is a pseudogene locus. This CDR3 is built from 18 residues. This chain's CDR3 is CASSKLSSGREAKNIQYF. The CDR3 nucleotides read TGTGCCAGCAGCAAATTGTCTAGCGGGAGGGAAGCCAAAAACATTCAGTACTTC.

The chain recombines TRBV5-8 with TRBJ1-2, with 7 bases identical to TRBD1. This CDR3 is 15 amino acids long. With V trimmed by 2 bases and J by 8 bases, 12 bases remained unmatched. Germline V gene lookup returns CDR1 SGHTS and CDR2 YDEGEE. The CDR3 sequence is CASSFQGVVTEGYTF. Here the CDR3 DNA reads TGTGCCAGCAGCTTTCAGGGGGTTGTCACGGAGGGCTACACCTTC.

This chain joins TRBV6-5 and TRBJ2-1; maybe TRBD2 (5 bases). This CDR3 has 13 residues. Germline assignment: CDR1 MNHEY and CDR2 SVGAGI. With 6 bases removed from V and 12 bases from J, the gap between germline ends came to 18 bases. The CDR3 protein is CASSYEAGSLQFF. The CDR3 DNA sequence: TGTGCCAGCAGCTACGAGGCGGGTAGCCTGCAGTTCTTC.

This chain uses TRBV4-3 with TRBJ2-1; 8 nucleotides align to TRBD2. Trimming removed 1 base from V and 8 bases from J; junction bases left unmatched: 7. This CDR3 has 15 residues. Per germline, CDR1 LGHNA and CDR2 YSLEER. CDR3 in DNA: TGCGCCAGCAGCCAAGCCGGGACTAGGATACATGAGCAGTTCTTC. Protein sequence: CASSQAGTRIHEQFF.

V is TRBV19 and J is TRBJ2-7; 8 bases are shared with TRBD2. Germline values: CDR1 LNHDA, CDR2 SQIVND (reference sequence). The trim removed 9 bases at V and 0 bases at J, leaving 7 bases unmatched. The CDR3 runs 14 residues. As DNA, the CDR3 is TGTGCCAGCAAACTAGCGGACCTCTCCTACGAGCAGTACTTC. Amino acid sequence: CASKLADLSYEQYF. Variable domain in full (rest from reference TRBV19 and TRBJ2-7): DGGITQSPKYLFRKEGQNVTLSCEQNLNHDAMYWYRQDPGQGLRLIYYSQIVNDFQKGDIAEGYSVSREKKESFPLTVTSAQKNPTAFYLCASKLADLSYEQYFGPGTRLTVT.

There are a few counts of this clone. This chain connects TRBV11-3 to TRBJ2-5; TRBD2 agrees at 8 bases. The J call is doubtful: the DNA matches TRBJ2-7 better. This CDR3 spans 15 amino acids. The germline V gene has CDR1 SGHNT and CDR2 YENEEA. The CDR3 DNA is TGTGCCAGCAGCTCCGGACTAGCCAGCTCCTACGAGCAGTACTTC. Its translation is CASSSGLASSYEQYF.

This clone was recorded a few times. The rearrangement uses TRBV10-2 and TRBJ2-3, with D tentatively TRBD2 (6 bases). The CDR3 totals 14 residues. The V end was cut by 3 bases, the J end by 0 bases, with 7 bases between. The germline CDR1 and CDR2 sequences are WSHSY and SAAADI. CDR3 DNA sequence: TGCGCCAGCAGTGACGGGAGTAGCACAGATACGCAGTATTTT. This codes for CASSDGSSTDTQYF.

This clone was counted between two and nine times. The CDR3 sequence is CASSRDLQETQYF. For the CDR3, the DNA is TGTGCCAGCAGCCGGGACTTACAAGAGACCCAGTACTTC. The chain joins TRBV7-2 to TRBJ2-5, with D maybe TRBD2 (6 bases). V lost 5 bases and J 2 bases, leaving 9 bases between the germline ends. CDR1 and CDR2 from the germline V gene are SGHTA and FQGNSA. CDR3 size: 13 residues.

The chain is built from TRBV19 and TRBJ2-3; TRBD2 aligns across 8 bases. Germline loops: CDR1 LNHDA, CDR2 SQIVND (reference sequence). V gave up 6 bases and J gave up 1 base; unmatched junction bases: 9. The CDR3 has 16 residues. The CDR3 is CASSSAGGGGTDTQYF. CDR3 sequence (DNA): TGTGCCAGTAGCAGCGCCGGGGGGGGAGGCACAGATACGCAGTATTTT.

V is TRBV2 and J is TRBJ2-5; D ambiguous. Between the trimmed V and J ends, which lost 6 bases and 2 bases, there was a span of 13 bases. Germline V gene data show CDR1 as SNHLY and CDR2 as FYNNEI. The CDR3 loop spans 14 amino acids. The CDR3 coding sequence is TGTGCCAGCAGAACCCAACTAACTCAAGAGACCCAGTACTTC. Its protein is CASRTQLTQETQYF.

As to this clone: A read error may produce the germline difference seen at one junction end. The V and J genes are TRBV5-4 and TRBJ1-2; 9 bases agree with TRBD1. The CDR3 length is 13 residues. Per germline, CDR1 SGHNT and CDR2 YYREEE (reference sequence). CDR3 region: CASSLDVDRGGLF. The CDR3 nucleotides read TGTGCCAGCAGCTTGGACGTGGACAGGGGAGGTCTCTTC.

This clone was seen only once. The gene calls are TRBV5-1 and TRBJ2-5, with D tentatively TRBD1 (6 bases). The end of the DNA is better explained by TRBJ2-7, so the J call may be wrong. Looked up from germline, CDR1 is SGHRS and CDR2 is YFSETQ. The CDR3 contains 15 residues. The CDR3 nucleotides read TGCGCCAGCAGCCCGGCGGACAGTTCCATCTACGAGCAGTACTTC. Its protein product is CASSPADSSIYEQYF.

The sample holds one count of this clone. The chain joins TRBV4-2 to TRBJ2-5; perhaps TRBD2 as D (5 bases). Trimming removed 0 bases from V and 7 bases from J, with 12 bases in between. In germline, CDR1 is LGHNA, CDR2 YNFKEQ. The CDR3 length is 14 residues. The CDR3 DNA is TGTGCCAGCAGCCAAGACGCCTTGAGCGGGACCCAGTACTTC. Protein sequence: CASSQDALSGTQYF.

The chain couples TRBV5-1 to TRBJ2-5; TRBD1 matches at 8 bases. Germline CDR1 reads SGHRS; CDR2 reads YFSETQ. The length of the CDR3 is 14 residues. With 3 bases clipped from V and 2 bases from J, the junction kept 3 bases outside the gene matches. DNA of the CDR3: TGCGCCAGCAGCTGGACAGGGTGGCAAGAGACCCAGTACTTC. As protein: CASSWTGWQETQYF.

DNA for the CDR3: TGTGCCAGCAGCTCCCAGGGAGGGGTTTACGAAAAACTGTTTTTT. Translation gives CASSSQGGVYEKLFF. The chain uses TRBV7-9 and TRBJ1-4; a possible D gene is TRBD1 (5 bases). CDR1 is SEHNR and CDR2 is FQNEAQ in the germline V gene (reference sequence). The V end lost 4 bases, the J end lost 8 bases, and 17 bases lay between the germline ends. The CDR3 runs to 15 residues.

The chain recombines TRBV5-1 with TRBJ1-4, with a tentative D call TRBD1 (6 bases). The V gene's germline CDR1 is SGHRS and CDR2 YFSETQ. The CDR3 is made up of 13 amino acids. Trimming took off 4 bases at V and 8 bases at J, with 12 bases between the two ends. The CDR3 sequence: CASSTGLGEKLFF. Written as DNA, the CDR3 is TGCGCCAGCAGCACAGGGTTGGGCGAAAAACTGTTTTTT. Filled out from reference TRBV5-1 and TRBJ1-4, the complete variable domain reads KAGVTQTPRYLIKTRGQQVTLSCSPISGHRSVSWYQQTPGQGLQFLFEYFSETQRNKGNFPGRFSGRQFSNSRSEMNVSTLELGDSALYLCASSTGLGEKLFFGSGTQLSVL.

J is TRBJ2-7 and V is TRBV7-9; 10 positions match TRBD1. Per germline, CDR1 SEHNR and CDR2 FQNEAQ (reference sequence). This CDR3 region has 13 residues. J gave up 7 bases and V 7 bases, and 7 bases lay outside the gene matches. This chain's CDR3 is CASTRQGAFEQYF. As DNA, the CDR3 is TGTGCCAGCACACGACAGGGGGCGTTTGAGCAGTACTTC.

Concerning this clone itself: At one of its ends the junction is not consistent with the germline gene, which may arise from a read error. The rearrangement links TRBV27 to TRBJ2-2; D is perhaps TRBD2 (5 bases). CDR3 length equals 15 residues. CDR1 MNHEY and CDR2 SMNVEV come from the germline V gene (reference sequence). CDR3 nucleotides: TGTGCCAGCAGTTTTAGGTACGGGAACGCCGGGGAGCTGTTTTTT. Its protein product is CASSFRYGNAGELFF.

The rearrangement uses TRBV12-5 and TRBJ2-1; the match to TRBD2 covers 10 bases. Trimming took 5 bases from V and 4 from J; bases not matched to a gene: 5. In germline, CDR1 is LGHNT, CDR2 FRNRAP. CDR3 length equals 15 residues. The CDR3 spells CASGVQREGYNEQFF. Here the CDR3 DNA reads TGTGCTAGTGGTGTACAGCGGGAGGGATACAATGAGCAGTTCTTC.

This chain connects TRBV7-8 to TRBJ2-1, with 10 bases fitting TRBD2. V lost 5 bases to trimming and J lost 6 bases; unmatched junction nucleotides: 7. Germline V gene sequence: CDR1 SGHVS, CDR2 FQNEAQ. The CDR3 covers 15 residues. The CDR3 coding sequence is TGTGCCAGCAGCCCCGGGACTAGCGTTATCAATGAGCAGTTCTTC. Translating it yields CASSPGTSVINEQFF.

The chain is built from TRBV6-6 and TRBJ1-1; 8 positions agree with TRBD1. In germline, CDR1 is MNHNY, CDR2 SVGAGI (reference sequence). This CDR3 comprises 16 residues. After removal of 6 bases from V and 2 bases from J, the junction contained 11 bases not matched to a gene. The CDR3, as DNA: TGTGCCAGCAGGATGCGAGGACAGGGATTAAACACTGAAGCTTTCTTT. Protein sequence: CASRMRGQGLNTEAFF.